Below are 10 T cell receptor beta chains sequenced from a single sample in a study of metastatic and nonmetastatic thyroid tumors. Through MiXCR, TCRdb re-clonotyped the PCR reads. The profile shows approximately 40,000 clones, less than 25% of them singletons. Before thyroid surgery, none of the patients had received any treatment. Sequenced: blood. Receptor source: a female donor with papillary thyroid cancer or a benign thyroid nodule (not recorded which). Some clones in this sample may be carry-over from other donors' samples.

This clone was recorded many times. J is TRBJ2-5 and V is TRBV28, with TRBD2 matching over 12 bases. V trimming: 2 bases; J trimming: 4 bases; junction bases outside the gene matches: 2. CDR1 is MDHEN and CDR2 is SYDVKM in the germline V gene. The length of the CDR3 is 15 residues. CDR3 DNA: TGTGCCAGCAGTTTAGGGGGACTAGCGGGAGAGACCCAGTACTTC. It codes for CASSLGGLAGETQYF.

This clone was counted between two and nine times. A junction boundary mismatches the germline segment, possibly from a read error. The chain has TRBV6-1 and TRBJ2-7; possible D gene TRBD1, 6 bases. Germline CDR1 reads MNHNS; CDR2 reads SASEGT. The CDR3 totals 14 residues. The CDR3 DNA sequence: TGTTCCAGCAGTAAGGGTAGGGGGTCCGACGAGCAGTACTTC. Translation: CSSSKGRGSDEQYF.

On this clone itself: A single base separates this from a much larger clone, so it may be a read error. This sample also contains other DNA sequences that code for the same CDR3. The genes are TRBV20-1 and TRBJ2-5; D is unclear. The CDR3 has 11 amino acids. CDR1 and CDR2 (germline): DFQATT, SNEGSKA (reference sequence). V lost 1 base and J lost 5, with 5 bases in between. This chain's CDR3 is CSARAGETQYF. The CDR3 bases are TGCAGTGCTAGAGCAGGTGAGACCCAGTACTTC.

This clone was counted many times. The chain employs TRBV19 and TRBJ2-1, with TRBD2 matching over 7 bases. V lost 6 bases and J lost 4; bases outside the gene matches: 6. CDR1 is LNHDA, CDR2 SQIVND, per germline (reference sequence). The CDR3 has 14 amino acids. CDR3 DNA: TGTGCCAGTAGGTTACTAGCGTCTTACAATGAGCAGTTCTTC. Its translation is CASRLLASYNEQFF.

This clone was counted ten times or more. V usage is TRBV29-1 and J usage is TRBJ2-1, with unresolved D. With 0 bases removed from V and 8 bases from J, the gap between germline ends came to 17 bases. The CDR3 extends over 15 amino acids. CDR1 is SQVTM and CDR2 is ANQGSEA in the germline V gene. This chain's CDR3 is CSVEDLLLGTHEQFF. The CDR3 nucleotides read TGCAGCGTTGAAGACCTACTCCTGGGCACCCATGAGCAGTTCTTC.

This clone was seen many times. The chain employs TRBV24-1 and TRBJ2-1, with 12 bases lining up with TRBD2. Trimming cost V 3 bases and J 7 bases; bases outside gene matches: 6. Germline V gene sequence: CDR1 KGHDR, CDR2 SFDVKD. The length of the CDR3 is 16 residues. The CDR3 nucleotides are TGTGCCACCAGTGATATAGGACTAGCGGGAAGGAATGAGCAGTTCTTC. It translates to CATSDIGLAGRNEQFF.

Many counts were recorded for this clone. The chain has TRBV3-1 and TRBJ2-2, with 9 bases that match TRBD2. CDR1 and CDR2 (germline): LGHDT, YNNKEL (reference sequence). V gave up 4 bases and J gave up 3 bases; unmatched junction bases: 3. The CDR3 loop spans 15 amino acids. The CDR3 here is CASSRRLADTGELFF. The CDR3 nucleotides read TGTGCCAGCAGCCGTCGACTAGCGGACACCGGGGAGCTGTTTTTT.

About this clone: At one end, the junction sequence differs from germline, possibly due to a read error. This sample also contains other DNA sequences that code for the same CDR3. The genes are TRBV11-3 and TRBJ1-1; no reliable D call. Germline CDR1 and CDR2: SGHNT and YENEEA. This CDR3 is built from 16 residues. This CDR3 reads CASSLPPSFLGTEAFF. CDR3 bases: TGTGCCAGCAGCTTACCCCCTAGCTTCCTGGGAACTGAGGCTTTCTTT.

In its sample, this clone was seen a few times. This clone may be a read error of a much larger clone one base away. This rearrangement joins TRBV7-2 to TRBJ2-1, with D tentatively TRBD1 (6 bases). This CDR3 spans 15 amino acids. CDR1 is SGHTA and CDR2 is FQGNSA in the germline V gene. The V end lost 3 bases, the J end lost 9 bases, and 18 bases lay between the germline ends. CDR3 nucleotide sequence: TGTGCCAGCAGCTTCGCCGGGCAGGGGTATGGTGAGCAGTTCTTC. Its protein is CASSFAGQGYGEQFF.

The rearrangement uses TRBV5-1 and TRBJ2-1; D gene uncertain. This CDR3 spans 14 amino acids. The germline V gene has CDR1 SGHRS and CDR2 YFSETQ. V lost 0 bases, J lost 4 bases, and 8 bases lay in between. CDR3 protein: CASSLGGGYNEQFF. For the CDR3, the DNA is TGCGCCAGCAGCTTGGGGGGTGGATACAATGAGCAGTTCTTC.